The 27 T cell receptor beta chains below all came from one sample that was sequenced in a study of cytomegalovirus exposure and HLA in healthy donors. Vbeta (60) and Jbeta (13) primers were used in the PCR. Using immunoSEQ multiplex PCR, the repertoire was profiled, and TCRdb retains in-frame clones only, with some absent. Of over 150,000 clones in the sample, around 80% were seen once. Sequencing used PBMCs. These TCRs come from a woman aged 50 to 60 in good health and CMV-seropositive.

V gene TRBV10-3 combines with J gene TRBJ1-2, with D maybe TRBD1 (6 bases). Germline CDR1 and CDR2: ENHRY and SYGVKD. Trimming took off 2 bases at V and 4 bases at J, with 11 bases between the two ends. CDR3 length: 14 residues. The CDR3 spells CAISEEGVSYGYTF. The DNA of the CDR3 is TGTGCCATCAGTGAGGAGGGGGTGAGCTATGGCTACACCTTC.

This clone came up a few times. V usage is TRBV5-1 and J usage is TRBJ1-1; TRBD1 matches at 8 bases. J was trimmed by 7 bases and V by 4 bases; bases with no gene match: 12. Germline V CDR1 and CDR2: SGHRS, YFSETQ. This CDR3 has 15 amino acids. In DNA, the CDR3 is TGCGCCAGCAGCCCAGGACAGGGACCACCCCGTGAAGCTTTCTTT. Amino acids: CASSPGQGPPREAFF. Using reference TRBV5-1 and TRBJ1-1 for the parts outside the CDR3, the full variable domain is KAGVTQTPRYLIKTRGQQVTLSCSPISGHRSVSWYQQTPGQGLQFLFEYFSETQRNKGNFPGRFSGRQFSNSRSEMNVSTLELGDSALYLCASSPGQGPPREAFFGQGTRLTVV.

The chain carries TRBV5-1 and TRBJ2-1, with 11 bases lining up with TRBD1. Germline trimming cut 7 bases from V and 6 bases from J; bases unmatched to any gene: 9. From germline, CDR1 is SGHRS and CDR2 YFSETQ. The CDR3 covers 15 residues. CDR3 in amino acids: CASELTGTGGNEQFF. The CDR3 bases are TGCGCCAGCGAGCTTACCGGGACAGGGGGCAATGAGCAGTTCTTC.

The chain uses TRBV7-3 and TRBJ2-5, with 7 bases fitting TRBD2. The germline CDR1 and CDR2 sequences are SGHTA and FQGTGA. The junction had 5 bases not matched to a gene; V was cut back by 5 bases and J by 2 bases. The CDR3 is 14 amino acids. CDR3 residues: CASSPLGGQETQYF. CDR3 bases: TGTGCCAGCAGCCCCTTGGGAGGGCAAGAGACCCAGTACTTC.

The rearrangement uses TRBV13 and TRBJ2-7; TRBD2 aligns across 8 bases. The CDR3 sequence is 15 residues long. V trimming: 3 bases; J trimming: 2 bases; junction bases outside the gene matches: 6. Germline V gene lookup returns CDR1 PRHDT and CDR2 FYEKMQ (reference sequence). The CDR3 sequence: CASSFTRGETYEQYF. The CDR3 DNA reads as TGTGCCAGCAGCTTTACGCGGGGGGAAACCTACGAGCAGTACTTC. The variable domain in full, completed from reference TRBV13 and TRBJ2-7, reads AAGVIQSPRHLIKEKRETATLKCYPIPRHDTVYWYQQGPGQDPQFLISFYEKMQSDKGSIPDRFSAQQFSDYHSELNMSSLELGDSALYFCASSFTRGETYEQYFGPGTRLTVT.

This sequence joins TRBV5-1 and TRBJ2-7; 7 bases are shared with TRBD1. In germline, CDR1 is SGHRS, CDR2 YFSETQ. Unmatched junction bases numbered 8, after V lost 0 bases and J lost 5 bases. CDR3 length equals 15 residues. The CDR3 is CASSLAWTGFHEQYF. For the CDR3, the DNA is TGCGCCAGCAGCTTGGCATGGACAGGCTTCCACGAGCAGTACTTC. Full variable domain (missing parts from reference TRBV5-1 and TRBJ2-7): KAGVTQTPRYLIKTRGQQVTLSCSPISGHRSVSWYQQTPGQGLQFLFEYFSETQRNKGNFPGRFSGRQFSNSRSEMNVSTLELGDSALYLCASSLAWTGFHEQYFGPGTRLTVT.

The chain combines TRBV4-1 with TRBJ1-5; the D is unclear. CDR1 and CDR2 (germline): MGHRA, YSYEKL. The CDR3 sequence is 16 residues long. V lost 2 bases and J lost 5, with 16 bases in between. The CDR3, as DNA: TGCGCCAGCAGCCAACACGTTGGACTTCGGGATCAGCCCCAGCATTTT. The encoded protein is CASSQHVGLRDQPQHF.

The CDR3 spells CASSLSYEQYF. CDR3 nucleotide sequence: TGTGCCAGCAGCCTCTCCTACGAGCAGTACTTC. This chain uses TRBV7-8 with TRBJ2-7; the D is unclear. Per germline, CDR1 SGHVS and CDR2 FQNEAQ. The CDR3 totals 11 residues. The V and J ends lost 5 bases and 0 bases respectively, with 2 bases between them.

The DNA of the CDR3 is TGTGCCAGCAGCACCGGTCGACAGGGCTCTGGAAACACCATATATTTT. Its translation is CASSTGRQGSGNTIYF. The chain uses TRBV5-5 and TRBJ1-3; 7 positions agree with TRBD1. V was pared by 4 bases and J by 0 bases, with 7 bases of the junction left unmatched. The CDR3 consists of 16 residues. Germline V gene data show CDR1 as SGHKS and CDR2 as YYEKEE (reference sequence).

The V gene is TRBV30, the J gene TRBJ1-5; TRBD1 matches 7 bases. With 3 bases clipped from V and 9 bases from J, the junction kept 8 bases outside the gene matches. The CDR3 is 13 amino acids. Per the germline V gene, CDR1 is GTSNPN and CDR2 is SVGIG (reference sequence). CDR3 protein: CAWRGDSPGPQHF. CDR3 DNA: TGTGCCTGGAGGGGGGACAGTCCCGGGCCCCAGCATTTT.

The J gene is TRBJ1-4, the V gene TRBV29-1, with D possibly matching TRBD1 (5 bases). Germline V gene lookup returns CDR1 SQVTM and CDR2 ANQGSEA. The CDR3 is 13 residues long. The V end lost 4 bases, the J end lost 5 bases, and 11 bases lay between the germline ends. CDR3 nucleotide sequence: TGCAGCGTTGGCGGGGGGGGGAATGAAAAACTGTTTTTT. It encodes CSVGGGGNEKLFF.

CDR3 nucleotide sequence: TGCGCCAGCAGCTTGGAGCCCGTCCTCGGCACAGATACGCAGTATTTT. This encodes CASSLEPVLGTDTQYF. The rearrangement uses TRBV5-1 and TRBJ2-3; D is uncertain. The CDR3 loop spans 16 amino acids. The ends were cut back, 0 bases at V and 1 base at J, with 12 bases in the middle. Germline CDR1 reads SGHRS; CDR2 reads YFSETQ.

This clone was found once. This chain connects TRBV28 to TRBJ1-2, with D perhaps matching TRBD1 (5 bases). Trimming took off 5 bases at V and 8 bases at J, with 15 bases between the two ends. The CDR3 extends over 13 amino acids. From germline, CDR1 is MDHEN and CDR2 SYDVKM. The CDR3 coding sequence is TGTGCCAGCAGTCCTTTGCGGGGGTACGGCTACACCTTC. Amino acids: CASSPLRGYGYTF.

The rearrangement uses TRBV27 and TRBJ2-4; 9 bases fit TRBD1. The CDR3 runs 18 residues. Germline CDR1 is MNHEY and CDR2 is SMNVEV (reference sequence). The trim removed 5 bases at V and 1 base at J, leaving 12 bases unmatched. The CDR3 DNA reads TGTGCCAGCAGTCCTCGACAGGGGGGGTCCCTGGCCAAAAACATTCAGTACTTC. Its protein is CASSPRQGGSLAKNIQYF.

The chain uses TRBV6-1 and TRBJ1-1; 7 bases match TRBD1. The CDR3 contains 14 residues. Germline V gene data show CDR1 as MNHNS and CDR2 as SASEGT. Trimming cost V 4 bases and J 6 bases; bases outside gene matches: 8. The CDR3 nucleotides read TGTGCCAGCAGTGTACCACAGGGGCAGGCTGAAGCTTTCTTT. This translates into CASSVPQGQAEAFF.

This clone has only one observation. This chain joins TRBV2 and TRBJ2-3, with TRBD2 matching 9 bases. Per germline, CDR1 SNHLY and CDR2 FYNNEI. V was clipped by 7 bases and J by 4 bases; unmatched bases: 6. The CDR3 spans 14 residues. In DNA, the CDR3 is TGTGCCAGCAATGGCGGGGGGGGTGCAGATACGCAGTATTTT. This translates into CASNGGGGADTQYF.

The rearrangement links TRBV27 to TRBJ1-6, with 11 positions matching TRBD1. Germline V gives CDR1 MNHEY, CDR2 SMNVEV (reference sequence). V dropped 3 bases and J dropped 5; count of bases not matched to a gene: 3. The CDR3 covers 16 residues. The DNA of the CDR3 is TGTGCCAGCAGTTTGGGGACAGGGGGGGATAATTCACCCCTCCACTTT. Translated: CASSLGTGGDNSPLHF.

The CDR3 nucleotides read TGTGCCAGTAGTATCGCACAGGGGGAAGGCTACACCTTC. Amino acid sequence: CASSIAQGEGYTF. The genes are TRBV19 and TRBJ1-2; 8 bases are shared with TRBD1. The germline gives CDR1 LNHDA, CDR2 SQIVND (reference sequence). Trimming removed 3 bases from V and 8 bases from J; junction bases left unmatched: 5. The CDR3 loop spans 13 amino acids.

The chain uses TRBV6-4 and TRBJ2-3, with 16 nucleotides matching TRBD2. Per germline, CDR1 MRHNA and CDR2 SNTAGT. After removal of 6 bases from V and 2 bases from J, the junction contained 5 bases not matched to a gene. This CDR3 spans 17 amino acids. As DNA, the CDR3 is TGTGCCAGCAGCTCGGGACTAGCGGGGGGGTCCACAGATACGCAGTATTTT. This sequence encodes CASSSGLAGGSTDTQYF.

This chain connects TRBV28 to TRBJ1-5, with 9 bases lining up with TRBD1. Germline values: CDR1 MDHEN, CDR2 SYDVKM. Germline trimming cut 5 bases from V and 2 bases from J; bases unmatched to any gene: 13. CDR3 length: 18 residues. CDR3: CASSTGTGLWGGNQPQHF. For the CDR3, the DNA is TGTGCCAGCAGTACCGGGACAGGGTTGTGGGGGGGCAATCAGCCCCAGCATTTT.

This rearrangement joins TRBV7-9 to TRBJ1-4, with TRBD1 identical over 9 bases. This CDR3 is built from 15 residues. Germline assignment: CDR1 SEHNR and CDR2 FQNEAQ (reference sequence). V gave up 3 bases and J gave up 6 bases; unmatched junction bases: 5. CDR3 loop: CASSLGTGWDEKLFF. The CDR3 coding sequence is TGTGCCAGCAGCTTGGGGACAGGGTGGGATGAAAAACTGTTTTTT.

The chain joins TRBV7-9 to TRBJ1-1; no definite D call. Germline assignment: CDR1 SEHNR and CDR2 FQNEAQ (reference sequence). The CDR3 consists of 14 residues. V lost 1 base, J lost 4 bases, and 10 bases lay in between. The CDR3 DNA follows: TGTGCCAGCAGCTTAGACGGGAGGGCCACTGAAGCTTTCTTT. It encodes CASSLDGRATEAFF.

This clone showed up just a few times. The gene calls are TRBV5-1 and TRBJ1-6; D is uncertain. Deletions cut 7 bases from V and 13 bases from J, with 15 bases between. The CDR3 covers 12 residues. Looked up from germline, CDR1 is SGHRS and CDR2 is YFSETQ. The CDR3 coding sequence is TGCGCCAGCTCTGGAGAAGGATCGCCCCTCCACTTT. Amino acid sequence: CASSGEGSPLHF.

J is TRBJ2-3 and V is TRBV9; 9 positions agree with TRBD2. Germline CDR1 reads SGDLS; CDR2 reads YYNGEE. The junction had 20 bases not matched to a gene; V was cut back by 3 bases and J by 6 bases. This CDR3 comprises 19 residues. CDR3 protein: CASSEPPGVAGVLGDTQYF. The DNA for the CDR3 is TGTGCCAGCAGCGAGCCCCCAGGGGTAGCGGGGGTTCTGGGGGATACGCAGTATTTT.

This chain connects TRBV15 to TRBJ1-2, with D perhaps TRBD1 (6 bases). CDR3 length: 13 amino acids. Looked up from germline, CDR1 is LNHNV and CDR2 is YYDKDF (reference sequence). Trimming left V 1 base short and J 5 bases short, with 8 bases between. The CDR3 is CATSRGQEYGYTF. In DNA form, the CDR3 reads TGTGCCACCAGCAGAGGACAGGAGTATGGCTACACCTTC. Looking up the rest from reference TRBV15 and TRBJ1-2 gives the full variable domain: DAMVIQNPRYQVTQFGKPVTLSCSQTLNHNVMYWYQQKSSQAPKLLFHYYDKDFNNEADTPDNFQSRRPNTSFCFLDIRSPGLGDTAMYLCATSRGQEYGYTFGSGTRLTVV.

This sequence joins TRBV4-1 and TRBJ1-6; D is undetermined. Germline values: CDR1 MGHRA, CDR2 YSYEKL. V was cut by 3 bases and J by 5 bases, with 11 bases left in between. This CDR3 contains 15 residues. The CDR3 loop is CASSHQQINNSPLHF. For the CDR3, the DNA is TGCGCCAGCAGCCACCAACAGATAAATAATTCACCCCTCCACTTT.

J is TRBJ1-4 and V is TRBV11-1, with TRBD1 matching over 7 bases. V shed 5 bases, J shed 8 bases, and the junction held 5 bases outside the gene matches. This CDR3 is built from 13 residues. Germline V gene data show CDR1 as SGHAT and CDR2 as FQDESV (reference sequence). DNA of the CDR3: TGTGCCAGCAGCCCCGACAGGGACGAAAAACTGTTTTTT. This gives the protein CASSPDRDEKLFF.